This T cell receptor (beta chain) was sequenced for a study of response to subunit inactivated influenza vaccine. Study results and limitations: Researchers suggested that each seasonal influenza vaccination recruits few new T cells.

Using its own MiXCR run on the RT-PCR reads, TCRdb lists one record per CDR3 protein. Among about 520,000 distinct CDR3 sequences listed, around 25% were seen once. At least ten counts were recorded for this clonotype. Its antigen is undetermined. Germline V gene sequence: CDR1 ENHRY, CDR2 SYGVKD. Trimming at V came to 10 bases and at J to 3 bases, leaving 10 bases not matched to a gene. The CDR3 consists of 14 residues. The sequencing used CD4+ T cells sorted from PBMCs, collected about 5 days after vaccination. V and J are TRBV10-3 and TRBJ2-3; 7 bases align to TRBD1. This TCR derives from a man aged 50 to 59 who received an inactivated influenza vaccine. DNA for the CDR3: TGTGCCACCTTTCACAGGGGTAGTACAGATACGCAGTATTTT. Its translation: CATFHRGSTDTQYF.